This T cell receptor (beta chain) was recovered during a study of PD-1 blockade in classical Hodgkin lymphoma. This clone was recorded a few times. Its target is unknown. TCRdb's copy holds only in-frame clones and misses some; the assay was immunoSEQ multiplex PCR. Among some 96,000 clones listed, around four fifths were seen once. General observations from the study: With respect to the repertoire differences, their causes, possibly disease activity or prior therapy, remain undefined. Healthy donors reportedly exceeded newly diagnosed patients in baseline TCR diversity.

There was relapse after autologous stem cell transplantation in every patient, and there was variation in brentuximab vedotin exposure. V was trimmed by 7 bases and J by 2 bases, leaving 15 bases between them. The germline gives CDR1 WSHSY, CDR2 SAAADI. The length of the CDR3 is 14 residues. This chain joins TRBV10-2 and TRBJ2-7; D is uncertain. Here the sequenced sample was peripheral blood mononuclear cells (PBMCs), taken at baseline. The origin of this receptor is a human donor with classical Hodgkin lymphoma. Written as DNA, the CDR3 is TGCGCCAGCACCCCAGGCCATCAGACCTACGAGCAGTACTTC. It encodes CASTPGHQTYEQYF.